The clone carrying this T cell receptor beta chain came up a few times. Its matching antigen is unknown. TCRalpha and TCRbeta libraries used 5'RACE with constant-segment primers and UMIs. TCRdb ran MiXCR on the 5' RACE reads and lists one entry per CDR3 protein. The sample includes some 450,000 distinct CDR3 sequences, 20% of them seen just once. This sample stems from a study of T-cell memory formation after mild COVID-19. Trimming stripped 1 base from V and 1 base from J, with 11 bases between. CDR1 is LNHDA, CDR2 SQIVND, per germline (reference sequence). The CDR3 spans 15 residues. Study-wide results and caveats: While clones contracting from day 15 to 85 were balanced between CD4 and CD8, later expanders leaned CD4+. Pre-infection memory held some responding clones, suggesting pre-existing cross-reactive T cells responded.

The sequencing input was PBMCs or a T cell subset sorted from them (not recorded which). The V and J genes are TRBV19 and TRBJ2-7; possible D gene TRBD2, 6 bases. The clonotype originates from an adult woman who had mild COVID-19 (a few samples of this study predate the infection). Cell type and time point are not known. CDR3 sequence reads: CASSIGAGGSYEQYF. The CDR3 nucleotides read TGTGCCAGTAGTATAGGCGCCGGGGGTTCCTACGAGCAGTACTTC. Together with reference TRBV19 and TRBJ2-7, the CDR3 gives the full variable domain: DGGITQSPKYLFRKEGQNVTLSCEQNLNHDAMYWYRQDPGQGLRLIYYSQIVNDFQKGDIAEGYSVSREKKESFPLTVTSAQKNPTAFYLCASSIGAGGSYEQYFGPGTRLTVT.